This TCR beta chain was identified in a study of Ad26.COV2.S vaccination and SARS-CoV-2 variants. The overall study: Administration of Ad26.COV2.S was intramuscular, either once or twice 56 days apart. Study-wide findings and caveats: Assessments of TCR breadth and depth may have underestimated the total T cell responses. The placebo group had lower spike-specific TCR breadth than the vaccine recipients did.

Specified treatment: around 19 received Ad26.COV2.S at low or high dose, single or two shots; 5 received placebo; per-sample allocation not given. Each sample was drawn 63 days after the first injection (of vaccine or placebo). Only in-frame clones appear in the TCRdb table, and some are missing; sequencing was by immunoSEQ multiplex PCR. Counted here are about 680,000 clones, 89% occurring once; the ten biggest clones make up approximately 1.5%. The germline V and J ends were trimmed by 2 bases and 8 bases, with 15 bases remaining between them. Germline V gene sequence: CDR1 MNHEY, CDR2 SVGAGI. The CDR3 has 15 amino acids. Of note for this clone: Its matching antigen is unknown.

V and J are TRBV6-5 and TRBJ1-4, with a weak D call TRBD1 (6 bases). This clonotype was sampled from a person aged 18-65 years who received the Ad26.COV2.S COVID-19 vaccine or a placebo. The starting material was peripheral blood, obtained in a trial of Ad26.COV2.S vaccine versus placebo. For the CDR3, the DNA is TGTGCCAGCAGTTACGGCGGGGGGCGAGCGGAAAAACTGTTTTTT. Protein sequence: CASSYGGGRAEKLFF.